Each of the 27 T cell receptor beta chains below was sequenced from the same sample in a study of CXCR3-negative and CXCR3-positive naive CD8 T cells. The antigens these receptors bind are not known. Notes on the study in general: More hydrophobic TRB CDR3s occurred in CXCR3-positive than in CXCR3-negative naive cells.

Researchers prepared the TRB cDNA libraries using 5' RACE with UMI labels. TCRdb re-analyzed the 5' RACE reads; it lists each CDR3 protein once, without DNA. This sample's table reports some 150,000 distinct CDR3 sequences. The sequencing input was naive CXCR3+ CD8+ T cells from blood. Subset of the sample: CD45RO-CCR7+CD27+CD95- naive CD8+ T cells expressing CXCR3 (TNR3+). The receptors stem from a human donor in good health. Some clones in this sample may be carry-over from other donors' samples.

The chain couples TRBV7-9 to TRBJ2-5. Germline CDR1 reads SEHNR; CDR2 reads FQNEAQ (reference sequence). The CDR3 contains 14 residues. The CDR3 reads CASSPYGSQETQYF.

The rearrangement links TRBV6-5 to TRBJ2-2; TCRdb reports TRBD1, a call that lacks DNA to check it against. This CDR3 is 17 amino acids long. In germline, CDR1 is MNHEY, CDR2 SVGAGI. The CDR3 loop reads CASSYSDREGGPGELFF.

The rearrangement uses TRBV6-6 and TRBJ2-7; TCRdb proposes TRBD1, but this gene call is untestable without DNA. Per the germline V gene, CDR1 is MNHNY and CDR2 is SVGAGI (reference sequence). This CDR3 spans 14 amino acids. CDR3 protein: CASSHPGQVSEQYF.

V gene TRBV29-1 combines with J gene TRBJ2-7; TCRdb names TRBD2, which stays unverified in the absence of DNA. Germline V CDR1 and CDR2: SQVTM, ANQGSEA. The CDR3 is made up of 15 amino acids. CDR3 amino acids: CSVEEGSGRGSEQYF.

The genes are TRBV12-3 or TRBV12-4 and TRBJ2-5; with no DNA, the TCRdb D assignment of TRBD1 cannot be verified. The CDR3 length is 14 residues. This CDR3 reads CASGRPGGGETQYF.

The chain has TRBV24-1 and TRBJ2-3; as DNA is missing, the TRBD2 call by TCRdb cannot be tested. This CDR3 region has 13 residues. Per the germline V gene, CDR1 is KGHDR and CDR2 is SFDVKD. CDR3 loop: CATSDSAADTQYF.

This chain links TRBV29-1 with TRBJ2-1; TCRdb picks TRBD1, but there is no DNA to check that call. Germline V gene data show CDR1 as SQVTM and CDR2 as ANQGSEA. The CDR3 extends over 13 amino acids. CDR3 residues: CSVEVQGSVEQFF.

This rearrangement joins TRBV15 to TRBJ1-6; TCRdb lists TRBD1, though no DNA is available to test this call. The CDR3 sequence is 14 residues long. Germline loops: CDR1 LNHNV, CDR2 YYDKDF (reference sequence). This CDR3 reads CATSKARGGSPLHF. The full variable domain, rest sourced from reference TRBV15 and TRBJ1-6, is DAMVIQNPRYQVTQFGKPVTLSCSQTLNHNVMYWYQQKSSQAPKLLFHYYDKDFNNEADTPDNFQSRRPNTSFCFLDIRSPGLGDTAMYLCATSKARGGSPLHFGNGTRLTVT.

V usage is TRBV7-3 and J usage is TRBJ1-4; lacking DNA, the TRBD1 call made by TCRdb goes unchecked. The germline gives CDR1 SGHTA, CDR2 FQGTGA. This CDR3 is built from 16 residues. CDR3 region: CASSLISSGTEEKLFF.

The V gene is TRBV13, the J gene TRBJ1-1; checking the TCRdb D call of TRBD1 is not possible without DNA. The CDR3 spans 14 residues. The germline gives CDR1 PRHDT, CDR2 FYEKMQ (reference sequence). CDR3 amino acids: CASSTGQGVTEAFF.

V gene TRBV28 combines with J gene TRBJ2-1; without DNA, the TCRdb call of TRBD1 cannot be checked. Per the germline V gene, CDR1 is MDHEN and CDR2 is SYDVKM. The CDR3 has 14 amino acids. The CDR3 is CASSLTGFYNEQFF.

The chain has TRBV23-1 and TRBJ2-3; TCRdb picks TRBD1, but there is no DNA to check that call. TRBV23-1 qualifies as an ORF whose function is uncertain. CDR3 length equals 14 residues. CDR3 residues: CASSHRAPLDTQYF.

This chain joins TRBV20-1 and TRBJ1-1. Germline assignment: CDR1 DFQATT and CDR2 SNEGSKA (reference sequence). The CDR3 sequence is 13 residues long. CDR3 sequence: CSARPWGDTEAFF.

The V gene is TRBV29-1, the J gene TRBJ2-7; the TRBD1 assignment by TCRdb is unverifiable without DNA. Germline CDR1 reads SQVTM; CDR2 reads ANQGSEA. This CDR3 spans 14 amino acids. CDR3 sequence: CSVEDPARSYEQYF.

The V call is TRBV5-1, the J call TRBJ2-3; TCRdb lists TRBD1, though no DNA is available to test this call. Germline CDR1 reads SGHRS; CDR2 reads YFSETQ. The CDR3 is made up of 17 amino acids. CDR3 sequence: CASSLADPRTRTDTQYF.

V gene TRBV21-1 combines with J gene TRBJ2-7; TCRdb names TRBD2, which stays unverified in the absence of DNA. TRBV21-1 is flagged as a pseudogene. The CDR3 is 17 residues long. The CDR3 spells CASSTVTTSGSSYEQYF.

This chain uses TRBV2 with TRBJ2-4; absent DNA, TCRdb's TRBD2 call cannot be checked. The CDR3 loop spans 16 amino acids. From germline, CDR1 is SNHLY and CDR2 FYNNEI. CDR3: CASSDPAGGERDIQYF.

The chain couples TRBV29-1 to TRBJ2-2; lacking DNA, the TRBD1 call made by TCRdb goes unchecked. Looked up from germline, CDR1 is SQVTM and CDR2 is ANQGSEA. The CDR3 is 15 amino acids. The CDR3 here is CSVLGQGPNTGELFF.

The chain is built from TRBV29-1 and TRBJ2-2; TCRdb's D gene call, TRBD1, goes unchecked for lack of DNA. Germline V gene data show CDR1 as SQVTM and CDR2 as ANQGSEA. The CDR3 is 15 amino acids. CDR3 amino acids: CSVPGQGVNTGELFF.

The V call is TRBV29-1, the J call TRBJ2-3; TCRdb's assignment of TRBD1 cannot be checked, as there is no DNA. Per the germline V gene, CDR1 is SQVTM and CDR2 is ANQGSEA. This CDR3 is 13 amino acids long. CDR3 sequence reads: CSVPRDYTDTQYF.

V gene TRBV4-1 combines with J gene TRBJ2-7; TCRdb's D call, TRBD2, is unchecked because there is no DNA. This CDR3 contains 16 residues. The germline gives CDR1 MGHRA, CDR2 YSYEKL. The CDR3 loop reads CASSLGSGLAGVEQYF.

J is TRBJ1-1 and V is TRBV4-3. The CDR3 has 17 residues. CDR1 and CDR2 from the germline V gene are LGHNA and YSLEER. This CDR3 is CASSQDSRGSWNTEAFF.

This rearrangement joins TRBV7-9 to TRBJ2-1; no DNA is available, so the TRBD1 call from TCRdb remains unchecked. The CDR3 is 16 residues long. In germline, CDR1 is SEHNR, CDR2 FQNEAQ (reference sequence). The CDR3 loop reads CASSYKGTGGRNEQFF. Full variable domain (missing parts from reference TRBV7-9 and TRBJ2-1): DTGVSQNPRHKITKRGQNVTFRCDPISEHNRLYWYRQTLGQGPEFLTYFQNEAQLEKSRLLSDRFSAERPKGSFSTLEIQRTEQGDSAMYLCASSYKGTGGRNEQFFGPGTRLTVL.

The gene calls are TRBV12-3 or TRBV12-4 and TRBJ1-5. This CDR3 region has 13 residues. CDR3 loop: CASTFTGNQPQHF.

This rearrangement joins TRBV11-3 to TRBJ2-5; TCRdb names TRBD1, which stays unverified in the absence of DNA. This CDR3 is 15 amino acids long. CDR1 is SGHNT and CDR2 is YENEEA in the germline V gene. The CDR3 is CASSPSTGGQETQYF.

The V and J genes are TRBV15 and TRBJ2-1; TCRdb outputs TRBD2, but without DNA this stays unchecked. The CDR3 length is 17 residues. Germline V lookup: CDR1 LNHNV, CDR2 YYDKDF (reference sequence). This CDR3 is CATSRDDAGGYGNEQFF.

This chain uses TRBV4-3 with TRBJ1-3. CDR3 length: 17 residues. Germline values: CDR1 LGHNA, CDR2 YSLEER. This chain's CDR3 is CASSQGTGPSSGNTIYF.